Listed here are 10 T cell receptor beta chains from one sample, sequenced in a study of blood T cells in healthy people across ages. Primers used in a second PCR of roughly 6 to 12 cycles were a sample-barcoded 5' primer and a J-beta primer mix. TCRdb reanalysed the 5' RACE reads using MiXCR and keeps one entry per CDR3 protein. This sample yields just over 800,000 distinct CDR3 sequences, of which under 80% are seen a single time; 25% to 35% belongs to the top ten. The sequenced sample was blood. All receptors come from a man younger than 40 in good health.

This chain links TRBV7-8 with TRBJ2-7; no definite D call. The germline V and J ends were trimmed by 5 bases and 4 bases, with 15 bases remaining between them. From germline, CDR1 is SGHVS and CDR2 FQNEAQ. The CDR3 covers 14 residues. CDR3 sequence: CASSPWETGYEQYF. CDR3 DNA: TGTGCCAGCAGCCCCTGGGAAACGGGTTACGAGCAGTACTTC. The full variable domain, its missing parts supplied by reference TRBV7-8 and TRBJ2-7, is GAGVSQSPRYKVAKRGQDVALRCDPISGHVSLFWYQQALGQGPEFLTYFQNEAQLDKSGLPSDRFFAERPEGSVSTLKIQRTQQEDSAVYLCASSPWETGYEQYFGPGTRLTVT.

The chain combines TRBV3-1 with TRBJ2-3, with TRBD1 as a possible D gene (6 bases). CDR3 length equals 14 residues. V lost 1 base and J lost 6, with 11 bases in between. In germline, CDR1 is LGHDT, CDR2 YNNKEL (reference sequence). CDR3 nucleotides: TGTGCCAGCAGCCAAGTCAGGGGTTGGGATACGCAGTATTTT. Its translation: CASSQVRGWDTQYF.

This clonotype has only a few counts. The chain recombines TRBV20-1 with TRBJ2-5, with no clear D. Germline CDR1 reads DFQATT; CDR2 reads SNEGSKA (reference sequence). Between the trimmed V and J ends, which lost 7 bases and 5 bases, there was a span of 26 bases. The CDR3 extends over 16 amino acids. DNA of the CDR3: TGCAGTGTTCATCCCAACCGGGCCCCCGGCAAGGAGACCCAGTACTTC. This encodes CSVHPNRAPGKETQYF.

The CDR3 DNA reads TGTGCCAGCGGAGAGGGGGACAGAAAGTTCTTC. It encodes CASGEGDRKFF. V gene TRBV5-6 combines with J gene TRBJ2-1, with 7 bases identical to TRBD1. The CDR3 loop spans 11 amino acids. Germline-derived CDR1 and CDR2 are SGHDT and YYEEEE. Losses at the gene ends were 7 bases for V and 14 bases for J; bases not matched to a gene: 9.

This clonotype was counted a few times. V gene TRBV20-1 combines with J gene TRBJ2-1, with D hard to call. CDR1 is DFQATT and CDR2 is SNEGSKA in the germline V gene (reference sequence). Trimming pared 1 base from V and 0 bases from J, leaving 13 bases between. CDR3 length: 16 amino acids. The CDR3 DNA follows: TGCAGTGCTAGAGGGACCGGAGCGAGCTCCTACAATGAGCAGTTCTTC. Translated, it gives CSARGTGASSYNEQFF.

J is TRBJ2-1 and V is TRBV13, with a weak D call TRBD2 (6 bases). The CDR3 has 13 amino acids. Trimming left V 4 bases short and J 5 bases short, with 9 bases between. CDR1 is PRHDT and CDR2 is FYEKMQ in the germline V gene (reference sequence). CDR3 nucleotides: TGTGCCAGCAGCTCGGGGGACCACAATGAGCAGTTCTTC. It translates to CASSSGDHNEQFF.

The gene calls are TRBV20-1 and TRBJ2-1, with no clear D. V dropped 1 base and J dropped 8 bases, with 15 bases sitting between them. Germline CDR1 and CDR2: DFQATT and SNEGSKA (reference sequence). CDR3 length equals 14 residues. The CDR3 DNA reads TGCAGTGCTAGAGCCCCTCTAATGATTGATGAGCAGTTCTTC. This encodes CSARAPLMIDEQFF.

V and J are TRBV6-5 and TRBJ2-7; D not resolved. CDR3 size: 15 residues. Deletions cut 0 bases from V and 1 base from J, with 10 bases between. Germline V lookup: CDR1 MNHEY, CDR2 SVGAGI. CDR3 DNA sequence: TGTGCCAGCAGTTACTCGATAGCTGTTTCCTACGAGCAGTACTTC. As protein: CASSYSIAVSYEQYF.

CDR3 residues: CASSDFGTPLVNTQYF. The CDR3 DNA reads as TGTGCCAGCAGCGATTTTGGGACTCCCCTCGTAAATACGCAGTATTTT. The chain employs TRBV7-6 and TRBJ2-3; TRBD2 is a possible D gene (6 bases). Germline V CDR1 and CDR2: SGHVS, FNYEAQ. V was trimmed by 5 bases and J by 7 bases, leaving 22 bases between them. This CDR3 is built from 16 residues.

This clonotype has more than one count but fewer than ten. The rearrangement uses TRBV20-1 and TRBJ2-1, with D maybe TRBD2 (10 bases). Germline CDR1 is DFQATT and CDR2 is SNEGSKA (reference sequence). The V end lost 3 bases, the J end lost 2 bases, and 20 bases lay between the germline ends. CDR3 length: 17 residues. The CDR3 DNA follows: TGCAGTGCTAGCCGAGCGGGGGGGGACAGGGCCTACAATGAGCAGTTCTTC. Encoded protein: CSASRAGGDRAYNEQFF.